The clone carrying this TCR beta chain was observed many times. These data are taken from a study of T cells in Graves' hyperthyroidism and ophthalmopathy. V lost 3 bases and J lost 3; bases outside the gene matches: 13. Germline V gene sequence: CDR1 KGHDR, CDR2 SFDVKD. The CDR3 consists of 19 residues. TCR beta CDR3 regions were amplified from RNA. HTBI primers were employed in a first-round RT-PCR of the TCR CDR3. MiXCR, applied by TCRdb to the multiplex PCR reads, yields one record per CDR3 protein. The repertoire holds around 620,000 distinct CDR3 sequences, 12% to 15% seen once, with less than 9% in the top ten.

The sample comprised blood. The origin of this receptor is a woman aged 18 to 35 with Graves' ophthalmopathy. The V call is TRBV24-1, the J call TRBJ1-5; the match to TRBD1 covers 10 bases. In DNA, the CDR3 is TGTGCCACCAGTGATACGCACAGCGGGACAGGGGTCCTCAATCAGCCCCAGCATTTT. Its translation: CATSDTHSGTGVLNQPQHF.